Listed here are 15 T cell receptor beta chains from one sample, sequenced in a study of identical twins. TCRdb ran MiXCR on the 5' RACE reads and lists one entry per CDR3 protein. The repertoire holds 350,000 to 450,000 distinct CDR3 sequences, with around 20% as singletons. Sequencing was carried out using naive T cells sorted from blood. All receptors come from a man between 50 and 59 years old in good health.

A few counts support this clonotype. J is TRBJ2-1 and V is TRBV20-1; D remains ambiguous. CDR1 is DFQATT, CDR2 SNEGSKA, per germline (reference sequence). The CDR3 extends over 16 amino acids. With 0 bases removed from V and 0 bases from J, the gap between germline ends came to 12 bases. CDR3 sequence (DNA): TGCAGTGCTAGAGATCACGCGAGGAGCTCCTACAATGAGCAGTTCTTC. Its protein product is CSARDHARSSYNEQFF.

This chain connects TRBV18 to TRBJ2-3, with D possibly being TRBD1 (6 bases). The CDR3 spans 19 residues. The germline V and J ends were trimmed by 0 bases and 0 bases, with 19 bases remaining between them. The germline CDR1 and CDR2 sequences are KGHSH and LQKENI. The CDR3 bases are TGTGCCAGCTCACCACCGACTCCGGACAGCTTAGCTAGCACAGATACGCAGTATTTT. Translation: CASSPPTPDSLASTDTQYF. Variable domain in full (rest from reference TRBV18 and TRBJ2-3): NAGVMQNPRHLVRRRGQEARLRCSPMKGHSHVYWYRQLPEEGLKFMVYLQKENIIDESGMPKERFSAEFPKEGPSILRIQQVVRGDSAAYFCASSPPTPDSLASTDTQYFGPGTRLTVL.

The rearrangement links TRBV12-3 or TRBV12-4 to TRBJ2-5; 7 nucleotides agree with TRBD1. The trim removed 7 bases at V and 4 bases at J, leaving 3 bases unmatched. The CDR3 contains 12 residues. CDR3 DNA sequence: TGTGCCAGCAAGACAGGGTTAGAGACCCAGTACTTC. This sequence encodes CASKTGLETQYF.

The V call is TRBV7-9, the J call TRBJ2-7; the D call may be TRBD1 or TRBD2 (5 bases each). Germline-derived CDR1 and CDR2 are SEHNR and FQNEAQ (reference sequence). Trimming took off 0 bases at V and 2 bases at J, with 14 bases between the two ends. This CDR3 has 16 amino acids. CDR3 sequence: CASSLAGPGNPYEQYF. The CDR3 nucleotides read TGTGCCAGCAGCTTAGCGGGGCCGGGAAACCCCTACGAGCAGTACTTC.

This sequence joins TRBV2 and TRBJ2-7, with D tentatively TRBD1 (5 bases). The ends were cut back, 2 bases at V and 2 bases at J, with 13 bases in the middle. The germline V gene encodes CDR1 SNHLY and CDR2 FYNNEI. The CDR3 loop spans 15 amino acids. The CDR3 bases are TGTGCCAGCAGTGAACAGGGCAGCTCTACCTACGAGCAGTACTTC. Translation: CASSEQGSSTYEQYF. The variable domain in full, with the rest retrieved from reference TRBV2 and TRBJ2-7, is EPEVTQTPSHQVTQMGQEVILRCVPISNHLYFYWYRQILGQKVEFLVSFYNNEISEKSEIFDDQFSVERPDGSNFTLKIRSTKLEDSAMYFCASSEQGSSTYEQYFGPGTRLTVT.

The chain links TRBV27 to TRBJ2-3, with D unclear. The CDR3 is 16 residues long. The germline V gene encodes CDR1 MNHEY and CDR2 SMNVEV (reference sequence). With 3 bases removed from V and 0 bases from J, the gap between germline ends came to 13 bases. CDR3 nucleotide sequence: TGTGCCAGCAGTTTGGATGGGCTAACTAGCACAGATACGCAGTATTTT. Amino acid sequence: CASSLDGLTSTDTQYF.

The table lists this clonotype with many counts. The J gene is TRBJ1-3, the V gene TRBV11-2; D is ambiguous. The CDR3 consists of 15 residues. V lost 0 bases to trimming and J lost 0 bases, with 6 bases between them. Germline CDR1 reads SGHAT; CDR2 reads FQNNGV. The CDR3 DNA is TGTGCCAGCAGCTTAGATCCGGGCTCTGGAAACACCATATATTTT. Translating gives CASSLDPGSGNTIYF.

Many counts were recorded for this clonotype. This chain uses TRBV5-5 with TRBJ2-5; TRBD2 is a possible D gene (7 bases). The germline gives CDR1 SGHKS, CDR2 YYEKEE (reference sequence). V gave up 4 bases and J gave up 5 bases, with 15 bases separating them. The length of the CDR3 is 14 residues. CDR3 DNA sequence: TGTGCCAGCAGCCCCCCGGCGGGGGCCGAGACCCAGTACTTC. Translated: CASSPPAGAETQYF.

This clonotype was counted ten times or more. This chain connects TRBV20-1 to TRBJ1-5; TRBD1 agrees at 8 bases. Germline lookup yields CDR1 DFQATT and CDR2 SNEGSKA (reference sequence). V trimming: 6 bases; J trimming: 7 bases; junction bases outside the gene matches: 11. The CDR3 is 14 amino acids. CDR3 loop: CSATRGQGNQPQHF. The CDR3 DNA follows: TGCAGTGCCACCAGGGGGCAGGGTAACCAGCCCCAGCATTTT.

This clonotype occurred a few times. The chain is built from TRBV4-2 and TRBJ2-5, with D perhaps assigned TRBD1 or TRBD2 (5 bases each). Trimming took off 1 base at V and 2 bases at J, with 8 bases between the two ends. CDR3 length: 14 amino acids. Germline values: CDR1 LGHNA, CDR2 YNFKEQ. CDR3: CASSQGDAQETQYF. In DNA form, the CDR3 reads TGTGCCAGCAGCCAAGGGGACGCTCAAGAGACCCAGTACTTC.

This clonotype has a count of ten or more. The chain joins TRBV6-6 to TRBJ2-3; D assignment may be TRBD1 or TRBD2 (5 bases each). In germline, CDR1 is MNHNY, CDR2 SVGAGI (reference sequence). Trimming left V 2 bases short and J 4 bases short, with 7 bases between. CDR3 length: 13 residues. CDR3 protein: CASSYGTADTQYF. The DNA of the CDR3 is TGTGCCAGCAGTTACGGGACGGCAGATACGCAGTATTTT.

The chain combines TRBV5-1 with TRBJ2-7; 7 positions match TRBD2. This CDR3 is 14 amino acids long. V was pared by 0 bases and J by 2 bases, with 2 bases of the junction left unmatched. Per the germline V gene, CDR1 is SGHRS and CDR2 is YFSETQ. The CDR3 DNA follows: TGCGCCAGCAGCTTGGAACGGGGGGCCTACGAGCAGTACTTC. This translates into CASSLERGAYEQYF. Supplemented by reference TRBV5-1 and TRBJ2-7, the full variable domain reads KAGVTQTPRYLIKTRGQQVTLSCSPISGHRSVSWYQQTPGQGLQFLFEYFSETQRNKGNFPGRFSGRQFSNSRSEMNVSTLELGDSALYLCASSLERGAYEQYFGPGTRLTVT.

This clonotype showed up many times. The CDR3: CSAPRADSTQDTQYF. The CDR3 DNA is TGCAGTGCTCCGAGAGCGGACTCGACACAGGATACGCAGTATTTT. The chain uses TRBV20-1 and TRBJ2-3; D is perhaps TRBD2 (5 bases). The CDR3 consists of 15 residues. Trimming shortened V by 5 bases and J by 6 bases, and 21 bases separated the two germline ends. Germline CDR1 DFQATT, CDR2 SNEGSKA (reference sequence).

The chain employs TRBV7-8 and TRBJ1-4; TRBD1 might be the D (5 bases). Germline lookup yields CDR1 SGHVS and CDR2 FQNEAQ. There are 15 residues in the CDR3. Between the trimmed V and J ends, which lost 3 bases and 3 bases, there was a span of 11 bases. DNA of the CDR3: TGTGCCAGCAGCTTCGGGGCAGAGCCTAATGAAAAACTGTTTTTT. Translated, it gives CASSFGAEPNEKLFF.

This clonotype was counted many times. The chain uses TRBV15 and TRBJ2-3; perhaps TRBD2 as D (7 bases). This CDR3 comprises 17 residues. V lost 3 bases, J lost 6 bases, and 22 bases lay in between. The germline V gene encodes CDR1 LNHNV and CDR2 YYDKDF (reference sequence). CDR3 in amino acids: CATSRGGLAPKRDTQYF. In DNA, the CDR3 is TGTGCCACCAGCAGGGGGGGGCTAGCCCCAAAACGGGATACGCAGTATTTT.